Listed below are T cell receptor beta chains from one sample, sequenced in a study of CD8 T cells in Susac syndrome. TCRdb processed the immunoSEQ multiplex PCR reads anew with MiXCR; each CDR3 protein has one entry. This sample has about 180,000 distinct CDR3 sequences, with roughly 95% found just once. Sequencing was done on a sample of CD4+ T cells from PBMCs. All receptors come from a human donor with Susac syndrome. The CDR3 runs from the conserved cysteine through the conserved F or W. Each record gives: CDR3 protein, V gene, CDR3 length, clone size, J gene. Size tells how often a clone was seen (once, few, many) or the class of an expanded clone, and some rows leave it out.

cdr3_aa: CASSLGDGAYEQYF
v_call: TRBV12-3/TRBV12-4
cdr3_length: 14
clone_size: -
j_call: TRBJ2-7

cdr3_aa: CASSPEGRGLAHNEQFF
v_call: TRBV3-1
cdr3_length: 17
clone_size: -
j_call: TRBJ2-1

cdr3_aa: CASSQVGINYGYTF
v_call: TRBV4-3
cdr3_length: 14
clone_size: once
j_call: TRBJ1-2

cdr3_aa: CASSRASGSFNEQYF
v_call: TRBV4-3
cdr3_length: 15
clone_size: -
j_call: TRBJ2-7

cdr3_aa: CASSYGGGTEAFF
v_call: TRBV6-2/TRBV6-3
cdr3_length: 13
clone_size: -
j_call: TRBJ1-1

cdr3_aa: CASRPSGLAGGEQFF
v_call: TRBV9
cdr3_length: 15
clone_size: -
j_call: TRBJ2-1

cdr3_aa: CAWSRGQGSFGQFF
v_call: TRBV30
cdr3_length: 14
clone_size: -
j_call: TRBJ2-1

cdr3_aa: CAISPRGRETQYF
v_call: TRBV10-3
cdr3_length: 13
clone_size: -
j_call: TRBJ2-5

cdr3_aa: CATTGAPYNEQFF
v_call: TRBV27
cdr3_length: 13
clone_size: -
j_call: TRBJ2-1

cdr3_aa: CASDMASGGTYNEQFF
v_call: TRBV9
cdr3_length: 16
clone_size: -
j_call: TRBJ2-1

cdr3_aa: CSVRPFDRGNNQPQHF
v_call: TRBV29-1
cdr3_length: 16
clone_size: -
j_call: TRBJ1-5

cdr3_aa: CSARGLGFNEQFF
v_call: TRBV20-1
cdr3_length: 13
clone_size: -
j_call: TRBJ2-1

cdr3_aa: CASSLNVGTSRGETQYF
v_call: TRBV5-4
cdr3_length: 17
clone_size: -
j_call: TRBJ2-5

cdr3_aa: CASSFLPALYNEQFF
v_call: TRBV7-2
cdr3_length: 15
clone_size: once
j_call: TRBJ2-1

cdr3_aa: CAWSAVISNQPQHF
v_call: TRBV30
cdr3_length: 14
clone_size: -
j_call: TRBJ1-5

cdr3_aa: CSASKGLNTEAFF
v_call: TRBV20-1
cdr3_length: 13
clone_size: few
j_call: TRBJ1-1

cdr3_aa: CASTGPGQGLGNEKLFF
v_call: TRBV28
cdr3_length: 17
clone_size: -
j_call: TRBJ1-4

cdr3_aa: CAWSVTGSGAFF
v_call: TRBV30
cdr3_length: 12
clone_size: -
j_call: TRBJ1-1

cdr3_aa: CASSTEGPLDDTQYF
v_call: TRBV5-6
cdr3_length: 15
clone_size: -
j_call: TRBJ2-3

cdr3_aa: CASSQAPNVDEQFF
v_call: TRBV3-1
cdr3_length: 14
clone_size: -
j_call: TRBJ2-1

cdr3_aa: CASSQEGQGYSYTF
v_call: TRBV14
cdr3_length: 14
clone_size: -
j_call: TRBJ1-2

cdr3_aa: CASSRTGGRVTGELFF
v_call: TRBV27
cdr3_length: 16
clone_size: -
j_call: TRBJ2-2

cdr3_aa: CASSVGQNTEAFF
v_call: TRBV2
cdr3_length: 13
clone_size: -
j_call: TRBJ1-1

cdr3_aa: CSVEVSRTEAFF
v_call: TRBV29-1
cdr3_length: 12
clone_size: -
j_call: TRBJ1-1

cdr3_aa: CASSLVSPDTEAFF
v_call: TRBV7-9
cdr3_length: 14
clone_size: -
j_call: TRBJ1-1

cdr3_aa: CASKDFMNTEAFF
v_call: TRBV27
cdr3_length: 13
clone_size: once
j_call: TRBJ1-1

cdr3_aa: CASRPDSSNQPQHF
v_call: TRBV6-5
cdr3_length: 14
clone_size: -
j_call: TRBJ1-5

cdr3_aa: CASSLRTGAPVGYTF
v_call: TRBV5-6
cdr3_length: 15
clone_size: -
j_call: TRBJ1-2

cdr3_aa: CASSSEDREKLFF
v_call: TRBV5-1
cdr3_length: 13
clone_size: -
j_call: TRBJ1-4

cdr3_aa: CASSSRTSGDEQFF
v_call: TRBV6-6
cdr3_length: 14
clone_size: -
j_call: TRBJ2-1

cdr3_aa: CSAPITGPGELFF
v_call: TRBV20-1
cdr3_length: 13
clone_size: -
j_call: TRBJ2-2

cdr3_aa: CASSVVGQETQYF
v_call: TRBV9
cdr3_length: 13
clone_size: -
j_call: TRBJ2-5

cdr3_aa: CASSRTEYGYTF
v_call: TRBV19
cdr3_length: 12
clone_size: -
j_call: TRBJ1-2

cdr3_aa: CASSTYTGEIGYTF
v_call: TRBV19
cdr3_length: 14
clone_size: -
j_call: TRBJ1-2

cdr3_aa: CASRMVDYTF
v_call: TRBV12-3/TRBV12-4
cdr3_length: 10
clone_size: -
j_call: TRBJ1-2

cdr3_aa: CASSLAASGLNEQFF
v_call: TRBV5-1
cdr3_length: 15
clone_size: -
j_call: TRBJ2-1

cdr3_aa: CSVGGTSRTYNEQFF
v_call: TRBV29-1
cdr3_length: 15
clone_size: -
j_call: TRBJ2-1

cdr3_aa: CAWTSGSAKTQYF
v_call: TRBV30
cdr3_length: 13
clone_size: few
j_call: TRBJ2-5

cdr3_aa: CASSFGQNNQPQHF
v_call: TRBV13
cdr3_length: 14
clone_size: -
j_call: TRBJ1-5

cdr3_aa: CATSEGTPQETQYF
v_call: TRBV24-1
cdr3_length: 14
clone_size: -
j_call: TRBJ2-5

cdr3_aa: CASTRGPSRDTVHGYTF
v_call: TRBV11-1
cdr3_length: 17
clone_size: -
j_call: TRBJ1-2

cdr3_aa: CSAIGLAGANEQFF
v_call: TRBV20-1
cdr3_length: 14
clone_size: -
j_call: TRBJ2-1

cdr3_aa: CASSYPLGTSGSMNF
v_call: TRBV7-2
cdr3_length: 15
clone_size: once
j_call: TRBJ2-3

cdr3_aa: CASPTQGARTQYF
v_call: TRBV9
cdr3_length: 13
clone_size: once
j_call: TRBJ2-5

cdr3_aa: CASSPPGQGNSPLHF
v_call: TRBV19
cdr3_length: 15
clone_size: few
j_call: TRBJ1-6

cdr3_aa: CASSWSVSGRGFF
v_call: TRBV5-6
cdr3_length: 13
clone_size: -
j_call: TRBJ2-1

cdr3_aa: CSVAQGLGGYTF
v_call: TRBV29-1
cdr3_length: 12
clone_size: -
j_call: TRBJ1-2

cdr3_aa: CSAEIAAEQFF
v_call: TRBV20-1
cdr3_length: 11
clone_size: -
j_call: TRBJ2-1

cdr3_aa: CASAEVLVLGANVLTF
v_call: TRBV7-9
cdr3_length: 16
clone_size: -
j_call: TRBJ2-6

cdr3_aa: CSATTDRGRGSYNEQFF
v_call: TRBV20-1
cdr3_length: 17
clone_size: -
j_call: TRBJ2-1

cdr3_aa: CASLTRGASGANVLTF
v_call: TRBV6-2/TRBV6-3
cdr3_length: 16
clone_size: -
j_call: TRBJ2-6

cdr3_aa: CASSSTGLAGYTF
v_call: TRBV12-3/TRBV12-4
cdr3_length: 13
clone_size: -
j_call: TRBJ1-2

cdr3_aa: CASSLALSYEQYF
v_call: TRBV7-9
cdr3_length: 13
clone_size: -
j_call: TRBJ2-7

cdr3_aa: CSAGGTGGFVDTQYF
v_call: TRBV20-1
cdr3_length: 15
clone_size: -
j_call: TRBJ2-3

cdr3_aa: CASSQGTQGTNEKLFF
v_call: TRBV11-2
cdr3_length: 16
clone_size: -
j_call: TRBJ1-4

cdr3_aa: CASSPLVEPRGSWGYTF
v_call: TRBV7-9
cdr3_length: 17
clone_size: -
j_call: TRBJ1-2

cdr3_aa: CASSQDLKRGGNNEQFF
v_call: TRBV4-1
cdr3_length: 17
clone_size: -
j_call: TRBJ2-1

cdr3_aa: CASSPRFHGYTF
v_call: TRBV6-2/TRBV6-3
cdr3_length: 12
clone_size: -
j_call: TRBJ1-2

cdr3_aa: CATSDFRGPQETQYF
v_call: TRBV24-1
cdr3_length: 15
clone_size: -
j_call: TRBJ2-5